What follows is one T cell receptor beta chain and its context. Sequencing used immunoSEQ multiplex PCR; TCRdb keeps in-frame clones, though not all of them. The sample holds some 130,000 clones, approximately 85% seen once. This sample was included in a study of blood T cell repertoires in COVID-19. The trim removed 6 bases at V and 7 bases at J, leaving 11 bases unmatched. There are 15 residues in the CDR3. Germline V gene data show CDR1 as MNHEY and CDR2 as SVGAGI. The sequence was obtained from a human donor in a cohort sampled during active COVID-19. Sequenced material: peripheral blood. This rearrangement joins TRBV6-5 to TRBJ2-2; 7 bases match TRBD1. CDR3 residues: CASSQRQGFNGELFF. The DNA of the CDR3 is TGTGCCAGCAGCCAACGACAGGGTTTTAACGGGGAGCTGTTTTTT.